The T cell receptor (beta chain) under discussion was sequenced for a study of persistence of HIV-infected CD4 T cells. Whole-study context: Up to roughly 180 mL blood was drawn at multiple time points; a couple of donors had single-time leukapheresis.

In the case of this clone: Its specificity is not known.

This nonspecific control used anti-CD3/anti-CD28 bead stimulation of CD4+ T cells. Sorting of responding CD4+ T cells relied on upregulated CD40 ligand together with CD69. These HIV-1-infected adults initiated suppressive ART in chronic infection. CD4+ T cell counts exceeded 400 cells/uL; CMV serology was positive. CDR1 and CDR2 from the germline V gene are MNHEY and SMNVEV (reference sequence). CDR3 length: 15 amino acids. Trimming took off 6 bases at V and 4 bases at J, with 16 bases between the two ends. Regarding the study as a whole: Degenerate expanded CDR3beta sequences were enriched among CMV- and Gag-responding cells.

This was the immunoSEQ version 4 assay in survey mode. TCRdb's table, derived via immunoSEQ multiplex PCR, lists solely in-frame clones and lacks some. The sample contains more than 30,000 clones, about nine tenths of which appear only once. Specimen: CD4+ T cells sorted from PBMCs after approximately 19-hour stimulation, collected from a patient who received antiretroviral therapy. The chain uses TRBV27 and TRBJ1-3; D might be TRBD1 (6 bases). This TCR came from an adult man with HIV who was CMV-seropositive. This chain's CDR3 is CASREGWGLGNTIYF. The DNA of the CDR3 is TGTGCCAGCAGGGAAGGATGGGGGCTCGGAAACACCATATATTTT.